The source of this T cell receptor beta chain is a study of cytomegalovirus exposure and HLA in healthy donors. Study outcomes and limitations: Reported performance of the classifier showed diagnosis of cytomegalovirus status with high specificity and sensitivity. When a later analysis was performed, an Asian-associated ancestry cluster reportedly had fewer N-insertions than the roughly 730-donor mean. The sole available immune exposure information was CMV serostatus.

Healthy bone marrow donors made up the cohort. PCR involved 60 Vbeta and 13 Jbeta primers. Profiled with immunoSEQ multiplex PCR; TCRdb holds only in-frame clones, not every one. The repertoire has 150,000 to 200,000 clones, 81% of them found once; the top ten carry more than 1.5%. The V and J ends lost 3 bases and 2 bases respectively, with 11 bases between them. This CDR3 region has 14 residues. Remarks on this clone: Its antigen is as yet unknown.

Input material: PBMCs. The rearrangement joins TRBV23-1 to TRBJ2-7, with D possibly matching TRBD2 (5 bases). TRBV23-1 carries the ORF label, with uncertain function. The source is a man between 18 and 29 years old in good health and CMV-seronegative. The CDR3 reads CASSHLGRAYEQYF. The CDR3 coding sequence is TGCGCCAGCAGTCATCTCGGGCGGGCCTACGAGCAGTACTTC.